This passage covers 16 T cell receptor beta chains from one sample sequenced in a study of T-cell reconstitution after alpha-beta-depleted transplantation in children. Unique molecular identifiers were built into the TCRbeta library. MiXCR was run by TCRdb on the PCR reads, yielding one entry per CDR3 protein. The table lists 700,000 to 950,000 distinct CDR3 sequences, 16% of them singletons. Here the sequenced sample was PBMCs, mostly from graft donor cells, taken 360 days after TCRalphabeta/CD19-depleted stem cell transplant. The receptors stem from a male patient younger than 18 who had a stem cell transplant for acute lymphoblastic leukemia, so the T cells may come from the graft donor.

The chain recombines TRBV7-2 with TRBJ2-2, with 7 bases identical to TRBD2. Unmatched junction bases numbered 4, after V lost 4 bases and J lost 5 bases. The CDR3 runs to 14 residues. Germline V lookup: CDR1 SGHTA, CDR2 FQGNSA. For the CDR3, the DNA is TGTGCCAGCAGCTCCTACGGGAGGACCGGGGAGCTGTTTTTT. Protein: CASSSYGRTGELFF.

This clonotype showed up just a few times. The chain has TRBV30 and TRBJ2-2; TRBD2 matches at 7 bases. Germline assignment: CDR1 GTSNPN and CDR2 SVGIG (reference sequence). The CDR3 has 17 residues. Trimming cost V 0 bases and J 4 bases; bases outside gene matches: 11. CDR3: CAWSVLATWAGTGELFF. CDR3 in DNA: TGTGCCTGGAGTGTACTAGCGACTTGGGCGGGCACCGGGGAGCTGTTTTTT.

This clonotype occurred a few times. The J gene is TRBJ2-1, the V gene TRBV7-6; possibly TRBD2 for D (6 bases). Germline values: CDR1 SGHVS, CDR2 FNYEAQ. Trimming stripped 0 bases from V and 6 bases from J, with 12 bases between. The CDR3 consists of 15 residues. CDR3 in DNA: TGTGCCAGCAGCTTAGCGATCGGGGGTGTCAATGAGCAGTTCTTC. It translates to CASSLAIGGVNEQFF. Looking up the rest from reference TRBV7-6 and TRBJ2-1 gives the full variable domain: GAGVSQSPRYKVTKRGQDVALRCDPISGHVSLYWYRQALGQGPEFLTYFNYEAQQDKSGLPNDRFSAERPEGSISTLTIQRTEQRDSAMYRCASSLAIGGVNEQFFGPGTRLTVL.

At least ten counts were recorded for this clonotype. The J gene is TRBJ2-1, the V gene TRBV2, with 12 nucleotides matching TRBD2. Germline CDR1 is SNHLY and CDR2 is FYNNEI. The CDR3 contains 15 residues. Trimming at V came to 4 bases and at J to 10 bases, leaving 8 bases not matched to a gene. Written as DNA, the CDR3 is TGTGCCAGCAGTGCTAGACTAGCGGGAGCCACCGAGCAGTTCTTC. Encoded protein: CASSARLAGATEQFF. The whole variable domain, filled in from reference TRBV2 and TRBJ2-1, reads EPEVTQTPSHQVTQMGQEVILRCVPISNHLYFYWYRQILGQKVEFLVSFYNNEISEKSEIFDDQFSVERPDGSNFTLKIRSTKLEDSAMYFCASSARLAGATEQFFGPGTRLTVL.

There are a few counts of this clonotype. V is TRBV5-1 and J is TRBJ1-2; 7 positions match TRBD1. The CDR3 is made up of 15 amino acids. Per germline, CDR1 SGHRS and CDR2 YFSETQ. Unmatched junction bases numbered 3, after V lost 0 bases and J lost 1 base. The DNA for the CDR3 is TGCGCCAGCAGCTTGGGACAGGGTCATAACTATGGCTACACCTTC. Protein: CASSLGQGHNYGYTF.

This clonotype was counted only a few times. The rearrangement uses TRBV10-2 and TRBJ2-7, with a weak D call TRBD1 (6 bases). The CDR3 contains 18 residues. The germline V and J ends were trimmed by 3 bases and 3 bases, with 24 bases remaining between them. CDR1 is WSHSY and CDR2 is SAAADI in the germline V gene. CDR3 sequence reads: CASSDLLDPGHRRYEQYF. Written as DNA, the CDR3 is TGCGCCAGCAGTGATCTACTCGATCCGGGACACCGCCGCTACGAGCAGTACTTC.

This clonotype was seen ten or more times. The chain uses TRBV10-3 and TRBJ2-7, with no clear D. The germline V gene encodes CDR1 ENHRY and CDR2 SYGVKD. This CDR3 comprises 12 residues. V gave up 2 bases and J gave up 4 bases, with 6 bases separating them. The chain's CDR3 is CAISETSYEQYF. The DNA of the CDR3 is TGTGCCATCAGTGAGACATCTTACGAGCAGTACTTC.

The chain carries TRBV9 and TRBJ2-1; D is ambiguous. Germline V gene sequence: CDR1 SGDLS, CDR2 YYNGEE. This CDR3 region has 16 residues. V lost 3 bases to trimming and J lost 0 bases, with 13 bases between them. The CDR3 DNA is TGTGCCAGCAGCGATAGACGACCGAGCTCCTACAATGAGCAGTTCTTC. It translates to CASSDRRPSSYNEQFF.

This clonotype appeared a few times. The V gene is TRBV25-1, the J gene TRBJ2-5, with TRBD2 as a possible D gene (5 bases). This CDR3 region has 11 residues. CDR1 is MGHDK and CDR2 is SYGVNS in the germline V gene. Trimming took off 11 bases at V and 3 bases at J, with 10 bases between the two ends. This CDR3 is CAAGPEETQYF. CDR3 DNA sequence: TGTGCCGCGGGCCCAGAAGAGACCCAGTACTTC.

To note about this clonotype: A read error may account for a junction end that differs from germline. The chain combines TRBV12-3 or TRBV12-4 with TRBJ1-2, with no clear D. The CDR3 runs to 15 residues. For the CDR3, the DNA is TGTGCCAGCAATTTAGCGCAGAAACGGGCAAGTCCTTACACCTTC. Protein product: CASNLAQKRASPYTF.

The gene calls are TRBV11-2 and TRBJ2-1, with 10 positions matching TRBD2. Germline CDR1 SGHAT, CDR2 FQNNGV. The ends lost 3 bases at V and 0 bases at J; junction bases unmatched: 8. This CDR3 is 18 amino acids long. Here the CDR3 DNA reads TGTGCCAGCAGCTTTAAGCGGGAGGGTATTAGCTCCTACAATGAGCAGTTCTTC. It yields the protein CASSFKREGISSYNEQFF.

In its sample, this clonotype was seen a few times. In DNA form, the CDR3 reads TGCGCCAGCAGACAAACAGGTCAAATTTCGTACGAGCAGTACTTC. This sequence encodes CASRQTGQISYEQYF. The J gene is TRBJ2-7, the V gene TRBV4-1, with a weak D call TRBD1 (5 bases). Germline CDR1 and CDR2: MGHRA and YSYEKL. CDR3 length: 15 amino acids. V lost 6 bases and J 4 bases, leaving 19 bases between the germline ends.

The chain carries TRBV6-5 and TRBJ1-5; no reliable D call. CDR3 length equals 12 residues. Germline V CDR1 and CDR2: MNHEY, SVGAGI. V was shortened by 6 bases and J by 1 base, with 4 bases between the two germline ends. CDR3 DNA sequence: TGTGCCAGCAGACAGAGCAATCAGCCCCAGCATTTT. It codes for CASRQSNQPQHF.

The chain recombines TRBV20-1 with TRBJ2-5, with TRBD1 as a possible D gene (6 bases). The CDR3 covers 14 residues. Trimming stripped 6 bases from V and 1 base from J, with 15 bases between. Per the germline V gene, CDR1 is DFQATT and CDR2 is SNEGSKA (reference sequence). CDR3 DNA: TGCAGTGCCGTGCCGACAGGATTCCAAGAGACCCAGTACTTC. It codes for CSAVPTGFQETQYF.

The chain couples TRBV7-8 to TRBJ1-6; D is unclear. This CDR3 comprises 16 residues. V lost 0 bases and J lost 5, with 11 bases in between. The germline V gene has CDR1 SGHVS and CDR2 FQNEAQ. Here the CDR3 DNA reads TGTGCCAGCAGCTTAGCGCGAGGGATAGATAATTCACCCCTCCACTTT. Its translation: CASSLARGIDNSPLHF.

This clonotype was seen at least ten times. V is TRBV12-3 or TRBV12-4 and J is TRBJ2-7; D gene uncertain. The CDR3 runs 14 residues. V shed 5 bases and J shed 3 bases, with 14 bases lying between them. In DNA, the CDR3 is TGTGCCAGCAGTGATACCAACAACCACTACGAGCAGTACTTC. Translation gives CASSDTNNHYEQYF.